The 11 T cell receptor beta chains below come from one sample, sequenced in a study of identical twins. TCRdb passed the 5' RACE reads through MiXCR, listing each CDR3 protein once. The sample lists roughly 710,000 distinct CDR3 sequences; less than 7% were seen once. Input material: naive T cells sorted from blood. These receptors were taken from a man between 18 and 29 years old in good health.

The V gene is TRBV27, the J gene TRBJ2-7; a weak D match, TRBD2 (5 bases). The V gene's germline CDR1 is MNHEY and CDR2 SMNVEV (reference sequence). V was clipped by 6 bases and J by 0 bases, with 21 bases between them. CDR3 length: 17 amino acids. The CDR3 protein is CASSSEEAGFYSYEQYV. In nucleotides, the CDR3 is TGTGCCAGCAGCAGTGAGGAGGCGGGTTTCTACTCCTACGAGCAGTACGTC.

At least ten counts were recorded for this clonotype. CDR3 DNA: TGCAGCGTTCAGGGCGAGGGATTCTACGAGCAGTACTTC. Protein: CSVQGEGFYEQYF. The chain employs TRBV29-1 and TRBJ2-7; D possibly matches TRBD1 or TRBD2 (5 bases each). V dropped 5 bases and J dropped 3 bases, with 14 bases sitting between them. Germline CDR1 is SQVTM and CDR2 is ANQGSEA. The CDR3 totals 13 residues.

This clonotype showed up many times. The V call is TRBV11-2, the J call TRBJ1-1; 7 positions match TRBD1. Germline assignment: CDR1 SGHAT and CDR2 FQNNGV. The CDR3 has 14 residues. With V trimmed by 2 bases and J by 6 bases, 6 bases remained unmatched. CDR3 in DNA: TGTGCCAGCAGCTTACCCCGACAGGGCCCTGAAGCTTTCTTT. Encoded protein: CASSLPRQGPEAFF. Using reference TRBV11-2 and TRBJ1-1 for the parts outside the CDR3, the full variable domain is EAGVAQSPRYKIIEKRQSVAFWCNPISGHATLYWYQQILGQGPKLLIQFQNNGVVDDSQLPKDRFSAERLKGVDSTLKIQPAKLEDSAVYLCASSLPRQGPEAFFGQGTRLTVV.

This clonotype came up many times. The rearrangement joins TRBV29-1 to TRBJ2-1; 7 bases agree with TRBD2. Trimming took 4 bases from V and 6 from J; bases not matched to a gene: 9. This CDR3 has 14 residues. In germline, CDR1 is SQVTM, CDR2 ANQGSEA. The CDR3 nucleotides read TGCAGCGTTGTAGGACTAGAGATCGCCAATGAGCAGTTCTTC. As protein: CSVVGLEIANEQFF.

CDR3 nucleotides: TGCGCCAGCAGCCAGGACAATTCTGGGGCCAACGTCCTGACTTTC. Encoded protein: CASSQDNSGANVLTF. V is TRBV5-1 and J is TRBJ2-6; possibly TRBD1 for D (5 bases). Germline CDR1 SGHRS, CDR2 YFSETQ. The V end was cut by 4 bases, the J end by 1 base, with 9 bases between. This CDR3 is 15 amino acids long.

This clonotype showed up many times. The chain uses TRBV4-1 and TRBJ2-1; D is ambiguous. Trimming shortened V by 1 base and J by 7 bases, and 8 bases separated the two germline ends. This CDR3 has 13 amino acids. Germline-derived CDR1 and CDR2 are MGHRA and YSYEKL. In nucleotides, the CDR3 is TGCGCCAGCAGCCAAGTGACCGTTAATGAGCAGTTCTTC. This encodes CASSQVTVNEQFF.

This clonotype was picked up many times. The V gene is TRBV29-1, the J gene TRBJ2-7, with 10 bases that match TRBD1. Unmatched junction bases numbered 6, after V lost 1 base and J lost 0 bases. Germline CDR1 and CDR2: SQVTM and ANQGSEA. The CDR3 is 16 amino acids. The CDR3 nucleotides are TGCAGCGTTGAAGTTTCTCGGACAGGGGGCTCCTACGAGCAGTACTTC. Encoded protein: CSVEVSRTGGSYEQYF.

The rearrangement joins TRBV19 to TRBJ1-5, with D possibly TRBD1 on 5 matching bases. The V gene's germline CDR1 is LNHDA and CDR2 SQIVND (reference sequence). V dropped 7 bases and J dropped 2 bases, with 15 bases sitting between them. The CDR3 contains 15 residues. The CDR3 is CASTPWQGGNQPQHF. The CDR3, as DNA: TGTGCCAGTACCCCGTGGCAGGGTGGCAATCAGCCCCAGCATTTT.

The chain carries TRBV5-1 and TRBJ2-5; D unresolved. V shed 2 bases and J shed 2 bases, with 10 bases lying between them. This CDR3 has 14 amino acids. Germline V gene sequence: CDR1 SGHRS, CDR2 YFSETQ. DNA of the CDR3: TGCGCCAGCAGCTTCGCGGATTTACAAGAGACCCAGTACTTC. Its protein product is CASSFADLQETQYF.

The CDR3 is CASSQRAQTYNEQFF. In nucleotides, the CDR3 is TGTGCCAGCAGCCAAAGGGCCCAAACCTACAATGAGCAGTTCTTC. V and J are TRBV7-2 and TRBJ2-1, with D unclear. CDR1 and CDR2 (germline): SGHTA, FQGNSA. V was clipped by 5 bases and J by 2 bases, with 13 bases between them. CDR3 length: 15 residues.

This chain joins TRBV11-3 and TRBJ1-5; no reliable D call. V lost 5 bases, J lost 3 bases, and 8 bases lay in between. Germline V gene lookup returns CDR1 SGHNT and CDR2 YENEEA. This CDR3 has 13 amino acids. The CDR3 sequence: CASSVGVNQPQHF. CDR3 in DNA: TGTGCCAGCAGCGTAGGAGTCAATCAGCCCCAGCATTTT.